These 24 T cell receptor beta chains share one sample of origin, sequenced in a study of T cells in Graves' hyperthyroidism and ophthalmopathy. Amplification yielded TCR beta CDR3 regions, with RNA transcripts as the source. An initial round of RT-PCR targeting the TCR CDR3 relied on the HTBI primer set. Each CDR3 protein is one row after TCRdb ran MiXCR on the multiplex PCR reads. Of a few hundred thousand distinct CDR3 sequences in the sample, about a fifth were seen once. Sequences were obtained from blood. The receptor source for this set is a man younger than 35 with Graves' hyperthyroidism.

The J gene is TRBJ2-7, the V gene TRBV20-1; TRBD2 might be the D (6 bases). The CDR3 runs to 17 residues. Germline V lookup: CDR1 DFQATT, CDR2 SNEGSKA (reference sequence). V was pared by 3 bases and J by 2 bases, with 23 bases between. CDR3 residues: CSASKRWRESTTYEQYF. The CDR3 DNA reads as TGCAGTGCTAGTAAAAGGTGGAGGGAGAGCACTACCTACGAGCAGTACTTC.

This clonotype was found many times. The chain carries TRBV19 and TRBJ2-3; D gene uncertain. V was trimmed by 3 bases and J by 4 bases, leaving 8 bases between them. Per the germline V gene, CDR1 is LNHDA and CDR2 is SQIVND (reference sequence). The CDR3 is made up of 13 amino acids. DNA for the CDR3: TGTGCCAGTAGTATGTGGCGTGCAGATACGCAGTATTTT. This sequence encodes CASSMWRADTQYF.

This clonotype came up many times. The chain links TRBV11-2 to TRBJ1-3; TRBD1 is a possible D gene (5 bases). Between the trimmed V and J ends, which lost 5 bases and 0 bases, there was a span of 14 bases. Germline V gene data show CDR1 as SGHAT and CDR2 as FQNNGV. The CDR3 covers 16 residues. Here the CDR3 reads CASSLFGDFSGNTIYF. The CDR3, as DNA: TGTGCCAGCAGCCTATTCGGGGACTTCTCTGGAAACACCATATATTTT.

This clonotype was counted many times. The chain has TRBV7-9 and TRBJ2-5; the D is unclear. V shed 3 bases and J shed 5 bases, with 7 bases lying between them. Germline CDR1 and CDR2: SEHNR and FQNEAQ (reference sequence). CDR3 length: 12 amino acids. The CDR3 region has the DNA TGTGCCAGCAGCTTTGGCCTCGAGACCCAGTACTTC. Protein product: CASSFGLETQYF.

This clonotype was picked up many times. The chain recombines TRBV9 with TRBJ1-5; 8 nucleotides agree with TRBD1. J was trimmed by 6 bases and V by 0 bases; bases with no gene match: 5. This CDR3 has 15 residues. In germline, CDR1 is SGDLS, CDR2 YYNGEE. The CDR3 loop is CASSVGQGAGQPQHF. The CDR3 nucleotides read TGTGCCAGCAGCGTAGGGCAGGGGGCAGGTCAGCCCCAGCATTTT. Drawing the rest from reference TRBV9 and TRBJ1-5, the complete variable domain is DSGVTQTPKHLITATGQRVTLRCSPRSGDLSVYWYQQSLDQGLQFLIQYYNGEERAKGNILERFSAQQFPDLHSELNLSSLELGDSALYFCASSVGQGAGQPQHFGDGTRLSIL.

This clonotype was picked up many times. The V call is TRBV11-2, the J call TRBJ1-6; D perhaps matches TRBD1 (6 bases). V was pared by 4 bases and J by 6 bases, with 10 bases between. Germline assignment: CDR1 SGHAT and CDR2 FQNNGV. The CDR3 runs 14 residues. The CDR3 loop is CASSSGQSNSPLHF. CDR3 in DNA: TGTGCCAGCAGCTCAGGACAGTCTAATTCACCCCTCCACTTT.

This clonotype has at least ten counts. The chain recombines TRBV7-2 with TRBJ2-5, with D hard to call. CDR1 SGHTA and CDR2 FQGNSA come from the germline V gene. V gave up 2 bases and J gave up 1 base, with 5 bases separating them. This CDR3 region has 13 residues. CDR3 sequence reads: CASSLQRQETQYF. The CDR3 bases are TGTGCCAGCAGCTTACAGCGCCAAGAGACCCAGTACTTC.

This clonotype was counted at least ten times. V gene TRBV5-1 combines with J gene TRBJ2-5, with D hard to call. The CDR3 has 14 amino acids. V was clipped by 1 base and J by 4 bases, with 11 bases between them. CDR1 and CDR2 from the germline V gene are SGHRS and YFSETQ. The CDR3 here is CASSLTEFRETQYF. The CDR3 DNA follows: TGCGCCAGCAGCTTGACAGAATTTCGAGAGACCCAGTACTTC.

The rearrangement uses TRBV28 and TRBJ1-1; D remains unclear. The germline CDR1 and CDR2 sequences are MDHEN and SYDVKM. V was cut by 5 bases and J by 3 bases, with 7 bases left in between. The CDR3 length is 12 residues. CDR3 coding DNA: TGTGCCAGCAGTCGGACGGACACTGAAGCTTTCTTT. It yields the protein CASSRTDTEAFF.

This clonotype occurred many times. V gene TRBV6-5 combines with J gene TRBJ1-1; TRBD1 matches at 9 bases. Germline V lookup: CDR1 MNHEY, CDR2 SVGAGI. The length of the CDR3 is 14 residues. V was clipped by 0 bases and J by 5 bases; unmatched bases: 1. CDR3 DNA: TGTGCCAGCAGTTACTCTGACAGGGGGACTGAAGCTTTCTTT. Translated, it gives CASSYSDRGTEAFF.

This chain connects TRBV7-8 to TRBJ1-1, with TRBD1 identical over 8 bases. The CDR3 sequence is 13 residues long. J was trimmed by 10 bases and V by 5 bases; bases with no gene match: 9. Germline V gene sequence: CDR1 SGHVS, CDR2 FQNEAQ. The CDR3 here is CASSHGAGGGAFF. As DNA, the CDR3 is TGTGCCAGCAGCCACGGGGCAGGGGGCGGAGCTTTCTTT.

This clonotype was counted many times. The V and J genes are TRBV5-5 and TRBJ2-5, with unresolved D. V lost 0 bases to trimming and J lost 7 bases, with 10 bases between them. Germline V gene data show CDR1 as SGHKS and CDR2 as YYEKEE (reference sequence). The CDR3 extends over 13 amino acids. The CDR3 spells CASSLATVGTQYF. CDR3 DNA: TGTGCCAGCAGCTTGGCCACGGTAGGGACCCAGTACTTC.

This clonotype has just a few counts. A clone one base away is much larger, so this may be a read error. Given the absence of the conserved phenylalanine or tryptophan at the CDR3 end, a read error is likely. The genes are TRBV9 and TRBJ1-2, with D unclear. The CDR3 consists of 11 residues. Germline CDR1 and CDR2: SGDLS and YYNGEE. V was clipped by 6 bases and J by 6 bases, with 9 bases between them. CDR3 DNA sequence: TGTGCCAGCAACCGAGGAAATGGCTACACCTCC. This translates into CASNRGNGYTS.

Ten or more counts support this clonotype. The genes are TRBV20-1 and TRBJ2-5; TRBD1 agrees at 8 bases. V dropped 3 bases and J dropped 5; count of bases not matched to a gene: 5. CDR1 DFQATT and CDR2 SNEGSKA come from the germline V gene (reference sequence). This CDR3 is built from 13 residues. The CDR3 here is CSASRDRKETQYF. CDR3 coding DNA: TGCAGTGCTAGCCGGGACAGGAAGGAGACCCAGTACTTC.

The genes are TRBV12-3 or TRBV12-4 and TRBJ1-2; 7 bases match TRBD1. CDR3 length equals 15 residues. V shed 5 bases and J 4 bases; nucleotides not matched to a gene: 10. Here the CDR3 reads CASSTNRGYGYGYTF. The DNA of the CDR3 is TGTGCCAGCAGTACCAACAGGGGATATGGCTATGGCTACACCTTC.

This clonotype was counted at least ten times. The V gene is TRBV11-1, the J gene TRBJ2-7; 10 bases are shared with TRBD2. The germline V gene encodes CDR1 SGHAT and CDR2 FQDESV (reference sequence). The CDR3 has 18 amino acids. V lost 4 bases and J lost 0; bases outside the gene matches: 12. This CDR3 reads CASSSTSGEIRSSYEQYF. The CDR3 nucleotides are TGTGCCAGCAGCTCTACTAGCGGGGAGATCCGAAGCTCCTACGAGCAGTACTTC.

CDR3 in DNA: TGCAGTGCTAGGGTCGGGACAGGGGCTTCCCAGCAGTACTTC. This sequence encodes CSARVGTGASQQYF. The rearrangement joins TRBV20-1 to TRBJ2-7; 10 bases fit TRBD1. Trimming removed 3 bases from V and 8 bases from J; junction bases left unmatched: 10. Germline CDR1 and CDR2: DFQATT and SNEGSKA (reference sequence). The length of the CDR3 is 14 residues.

Written as DNA, the CDR3 is TGTGCCAGCAGCCGGGACAGGGGATGGTACGAGCAGTACTTC. It encodes CASSRDRGWYEQYF. The V call is TRBV6-1, the J call TRBJ2-7; 10 bases are shared with TRBD1. The J segment lost 4 bases and the V segment lost 6 bases, leaving 6 bases of the junction unmatched. The CDR3 length is 14 residues. Germline V gives CDR1 MNHNS, CDR2 SASEGT.

This clonotype was counted many times. J is TRBJ1-1 and V is TRBV12-5; 9 bases are shared with TRBD1. The CDR3 sequence is 17 residues long. CDR1 is LGHNT, CDR2 FRNRAP, per germline. The junction had 6 bases not matched to a gene; V was cut back by 1 base and J by 0 bases. CDR3 residues: CASGLGLQGAMNTEAFF. CDR3 bases: TGTGCTAGTGGTTTGGGACTACAGGGGGCGATGAACACTGAAGCTTTCTTT.

Ten or more counts support this clonotype. This clone may be a read error of a much larger clone one base away. The V call is TRBV6-1, the J call TRBJ2-7; a possible D gene is TRBD2 (5 bases). Germline V gives CDR1 MNHNS, CDR2 SASEGT. This CDR3 spans 13 amino acids. The CDR3: CASSDLRAYGQYF. The CDR3, as DNA: TGTGCCAGCAGTGATCTGAGGGCCTACGGGCAGTACTTC.

Ten or more counts support this clonotype. The chain joins TRBV27 to TRBJ2-5; D ambiguous. V was trimmed by 4 bases and J by 0 bases, leaving 9 bases between them. The CDR3 is made up of 14 amino acids. The germline V gene encodes CDR1 MNHEY and CDR2 SMNVEV (reference sequence). CDR3 in DNA: TGTGCCAGCAGTTCAAGAGCGTACCAAGAGACCCAGTACTTC. This codes for CASSSRAYQETQYF.

This clonotype was counted at least ten times. This chain links TRBV20-1 with TRBJ2-7, with D possibly TRBD2 on 5 matching bases. The CDR3 contains 14 residues. Trimming pared 2 bases from V and 1 base from J, leaving 12 bases between. Germline V gene lookup returns CDR1 DFQATT and CDR2 SNEGSKA (reference sequence). DNA for the CDR3: TGCAGTGCTAGATTCGGGGTAGGGTCCTACGAGCAGTACTTC. Protein product: CSARFGVGSYEQYF.

This clonotype was counted at least ten times. The rearrangement uses TRBV10-3 and TRBJ2-7, with 9 bases that match TRBD1. In germline, CDR1 is ENHRY, CDR2 SYGVKD. The CDR3 sequence is 14 residues long. The ends lost 4 bases at V and 2 bases at J; junction bases unmatched: 3. CDR3: CAISVGQGPYEQYF. DNA for the CDR3: TGTGCCATCAGTGTAGGACAGGGGCCCTACGAGCAGTACTTC.

The sample holds many counts of this clonotype. The chain carries TRBV27 and TRBJ2-7, with D maybe TRBD1 (6 bases). CDR3 length: 15 residues. V was clipped by 7 bases and J by 3 bases, with 19 bases between them. Germline V gives CDR1 MNHEY, CDR2 SMNVEV (reference sequence). As DNA, the CDR3 is TGTGCCAGCACTTCGCCCGCGACAGGCCACTACGAGCAGTACTTC. Amino acid sequence: CASTSPATGHYEQYF.